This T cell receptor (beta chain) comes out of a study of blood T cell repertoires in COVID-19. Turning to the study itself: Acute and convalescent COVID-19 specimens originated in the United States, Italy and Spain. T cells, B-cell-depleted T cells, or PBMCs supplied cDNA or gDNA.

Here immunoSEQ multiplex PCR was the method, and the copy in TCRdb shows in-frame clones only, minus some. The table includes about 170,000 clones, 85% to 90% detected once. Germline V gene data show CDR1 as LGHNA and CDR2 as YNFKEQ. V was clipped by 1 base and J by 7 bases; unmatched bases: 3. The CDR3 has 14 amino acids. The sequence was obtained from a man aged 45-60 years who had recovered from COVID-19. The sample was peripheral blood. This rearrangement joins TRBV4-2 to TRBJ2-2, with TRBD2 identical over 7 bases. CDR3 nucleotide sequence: TGTGCCAGCAGCCAAGGGGGGGGACTCGGGGAGCTGTTTTTT. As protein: CASSQGGGLGELFF.